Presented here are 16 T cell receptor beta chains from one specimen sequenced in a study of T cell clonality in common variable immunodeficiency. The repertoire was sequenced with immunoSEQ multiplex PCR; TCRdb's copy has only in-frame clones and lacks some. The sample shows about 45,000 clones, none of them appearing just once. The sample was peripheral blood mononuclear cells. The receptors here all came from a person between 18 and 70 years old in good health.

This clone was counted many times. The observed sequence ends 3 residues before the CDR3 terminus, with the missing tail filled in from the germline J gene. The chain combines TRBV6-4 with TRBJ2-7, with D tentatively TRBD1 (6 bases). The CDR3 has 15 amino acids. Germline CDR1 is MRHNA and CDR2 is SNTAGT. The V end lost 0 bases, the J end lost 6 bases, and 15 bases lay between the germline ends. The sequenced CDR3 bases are TGTGCCAGCAGTGACTCTGCAGGGGTGTCAGGCGAG. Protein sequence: CASSDSAGVSGE. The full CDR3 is CASSDSAGVSGEQYF.

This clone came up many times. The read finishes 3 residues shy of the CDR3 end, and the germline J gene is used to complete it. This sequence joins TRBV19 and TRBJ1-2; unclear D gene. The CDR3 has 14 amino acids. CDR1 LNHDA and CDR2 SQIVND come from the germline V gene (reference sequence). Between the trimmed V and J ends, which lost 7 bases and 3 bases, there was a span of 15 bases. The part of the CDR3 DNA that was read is TGTGCCAGTACCGACCGAGGGTCACACTATGGC. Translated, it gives CASTDRGSHYG. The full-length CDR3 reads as CASTDRGSHYGYTF. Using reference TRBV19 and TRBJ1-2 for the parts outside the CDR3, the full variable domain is DGGITQSPKYLFRKEGQNVTLSCEQNLNHDAMYWYRQDPGQGLRLIYYSQIVNDFQKGDIAEGYSVSREKKESFPLTVTSAQKNPTAFYLCASTDRGSHYGYTFGSGTRLTVV.

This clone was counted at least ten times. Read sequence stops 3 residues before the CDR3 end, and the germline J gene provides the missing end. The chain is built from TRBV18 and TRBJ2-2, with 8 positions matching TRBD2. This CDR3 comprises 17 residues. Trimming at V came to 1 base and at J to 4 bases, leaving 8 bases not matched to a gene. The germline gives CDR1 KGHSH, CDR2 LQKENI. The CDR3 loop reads CASSPLLSGTGTGELFF. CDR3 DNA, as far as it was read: TGTGCCAGCTCACCACTACTTAGCGGGACCGGCACCGGGGAG.

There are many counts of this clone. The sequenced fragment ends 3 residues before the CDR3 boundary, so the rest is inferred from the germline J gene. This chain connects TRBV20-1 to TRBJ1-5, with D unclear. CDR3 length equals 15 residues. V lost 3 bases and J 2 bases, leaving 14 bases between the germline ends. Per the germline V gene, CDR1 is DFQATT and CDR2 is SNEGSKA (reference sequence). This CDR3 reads CSARPILARNQPQHF. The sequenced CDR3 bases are TGCAGTGCTAGGCCGATTCTGGCCCGCAATCAGCCC.

The CDR3 reads CASRPPEAPNTEAFF. The part of the CDR3 DNA that was read is TGTGCCAGCAGGCCCCCGGAAGCGCCGAACACTGAA. The chain couples TRBV2 to TRBJ1-1; D is uncertain. From the germline J gene comes the end of the CDR3, since the read stops 3 residues before it. V was cut by 6 bases and J by 1 base, with 15 bases left in between. There are 15 residues in the CDR3. Germline CDR1 is SNHLY and CDR2 is FYNNEI. Looking up the rest from reference TRBV2 and TRBJ1-1 gives the full variable domain: EPEVTQTPSHQVTQMGQEVILRCVPISNHLYFYWYRQILGQKVEFLVSFYNNEISEKSEIFDDQFSVERPDGSNFTLKIRSTKLEDSAMYFCASRPPEAPNTEAFFGQGTRLTVV.

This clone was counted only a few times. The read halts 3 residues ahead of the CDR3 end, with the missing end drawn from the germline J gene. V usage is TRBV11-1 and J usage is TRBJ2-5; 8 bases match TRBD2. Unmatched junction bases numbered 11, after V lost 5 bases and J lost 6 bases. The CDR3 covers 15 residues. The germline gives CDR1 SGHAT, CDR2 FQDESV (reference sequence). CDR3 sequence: CASSQPGGAGKTQYF. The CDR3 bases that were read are TGTGCCAGCAGCCAACCCGGGGGGGCCGGAAAGACC.

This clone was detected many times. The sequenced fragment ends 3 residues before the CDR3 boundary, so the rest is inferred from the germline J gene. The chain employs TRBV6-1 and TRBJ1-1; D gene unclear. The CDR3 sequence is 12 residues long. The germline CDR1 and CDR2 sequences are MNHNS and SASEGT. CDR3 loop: CASSDWIKGAFF. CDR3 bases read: TGTGCCAGCAGTGACTGGATAAAGGGC.

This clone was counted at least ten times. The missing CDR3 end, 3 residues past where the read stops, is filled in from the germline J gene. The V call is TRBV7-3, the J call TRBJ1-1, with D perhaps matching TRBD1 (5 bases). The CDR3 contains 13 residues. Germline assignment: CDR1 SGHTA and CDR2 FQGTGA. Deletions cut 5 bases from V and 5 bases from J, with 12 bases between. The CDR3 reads CASSPGIRTEAFF. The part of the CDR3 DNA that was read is TGTGCCAGCAGCCCAGGGATTAGAACTGAA.

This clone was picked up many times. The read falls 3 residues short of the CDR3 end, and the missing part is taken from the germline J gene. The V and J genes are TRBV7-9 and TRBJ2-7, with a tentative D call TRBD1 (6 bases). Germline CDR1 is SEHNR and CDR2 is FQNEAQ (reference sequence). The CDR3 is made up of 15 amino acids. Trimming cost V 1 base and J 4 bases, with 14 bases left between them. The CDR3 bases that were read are TGTGCCAGCAGCTTAGATGCAGGGGTAGGTTACGAG. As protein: CASSLDAGVGYE. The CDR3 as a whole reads CASSLDAGVGYEQYF. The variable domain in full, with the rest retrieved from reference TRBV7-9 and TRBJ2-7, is DTGVSQNPRHKITKRGQNVTFRCDPISEHNRLYWYRQTLGQGPEFLTYFQNEAQLEKSRLLSDRFSAERPKGSFSTLEIQRTEQGDSAMYLCASSLDAGVGYEQYFGPGTRLTVT.

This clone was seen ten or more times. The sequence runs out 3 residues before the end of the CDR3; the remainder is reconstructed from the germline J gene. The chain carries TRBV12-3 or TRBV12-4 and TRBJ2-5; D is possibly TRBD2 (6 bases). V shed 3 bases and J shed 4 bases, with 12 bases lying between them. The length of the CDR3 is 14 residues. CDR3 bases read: TGTGCCAGCAGTTTCGGGACTTTTTCAGAGACC. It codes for CASSFGTFSET. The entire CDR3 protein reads CASSFGTFSETQYF.

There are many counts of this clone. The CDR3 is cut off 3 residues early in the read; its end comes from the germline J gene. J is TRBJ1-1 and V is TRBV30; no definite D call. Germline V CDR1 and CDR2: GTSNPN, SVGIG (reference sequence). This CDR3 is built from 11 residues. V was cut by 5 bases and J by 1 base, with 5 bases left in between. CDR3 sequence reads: CAWAANTEAFF. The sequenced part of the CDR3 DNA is TGTGCCTGGGCGGCGAACACTGAA.

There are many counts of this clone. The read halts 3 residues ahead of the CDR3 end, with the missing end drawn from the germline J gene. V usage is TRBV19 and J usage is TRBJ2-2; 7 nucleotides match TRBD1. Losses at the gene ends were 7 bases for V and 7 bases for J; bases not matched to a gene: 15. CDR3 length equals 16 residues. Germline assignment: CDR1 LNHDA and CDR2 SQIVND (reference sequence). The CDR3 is CASTTGARRGFGELFF. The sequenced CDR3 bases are TGTGCCAGTACCACAGGGGCGAGAAGGGGTTTCGGGGAG. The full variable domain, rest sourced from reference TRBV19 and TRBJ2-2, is DGGITQSPKYLFRKEGQNVTLSCEQNLNHDAMYWYRQDPGQGLRLIYYSQIVNDFQKGDIAEGYSVSREKKESFPLTVTSAQKNPTAFYLCASTTGARRGFGELFFGEGSRLTVL.

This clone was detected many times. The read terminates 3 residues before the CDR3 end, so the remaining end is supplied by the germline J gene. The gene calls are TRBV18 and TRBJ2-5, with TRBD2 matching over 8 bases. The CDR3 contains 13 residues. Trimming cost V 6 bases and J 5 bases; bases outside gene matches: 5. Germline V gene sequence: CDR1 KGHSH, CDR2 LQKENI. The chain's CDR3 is CASSAGLVETQYF. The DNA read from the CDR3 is TGTGCCAGCTCCGCGGGACTAGTGGAGACC. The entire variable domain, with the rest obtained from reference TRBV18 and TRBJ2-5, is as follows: NAGVMQNPRHLVRRRGQEARLRCSPMKGHSHVYWYRQLPEEGLKFMVYLQKENIIDESGMPKERFSAEFPKEGPSILRIQQVVRGDSAAYFCASSAGLVETQYFGPGTRLLVL.

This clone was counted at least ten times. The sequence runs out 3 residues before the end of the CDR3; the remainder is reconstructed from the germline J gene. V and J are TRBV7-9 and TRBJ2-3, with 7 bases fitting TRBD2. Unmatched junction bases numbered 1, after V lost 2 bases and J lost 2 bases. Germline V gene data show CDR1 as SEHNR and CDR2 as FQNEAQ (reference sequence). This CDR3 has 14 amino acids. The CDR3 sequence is CASSLTSDTDTQYF. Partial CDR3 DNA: TGTGCCAGCAGCTTAACTAGCGACACAGATACG.

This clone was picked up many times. The CDR3 sequence is CSARGHGTGASAGYTF. Incomplete CDR3 DNA: TGCAGTGCTAGAGGTCACGGGACAGGGGCATCAGCCGGC. The gene calls are TRBV20-1 and TRBJ1-2, with 10 bases that match TRBD1. The read ends 3 residues before the CDR3 terminus; that terminus is restored from the germline J gene. The germline V gene encodes CDR1 DFQATT and CDR2 SNEGSKA (reference sequence). The CDR3 totals 16 residues.

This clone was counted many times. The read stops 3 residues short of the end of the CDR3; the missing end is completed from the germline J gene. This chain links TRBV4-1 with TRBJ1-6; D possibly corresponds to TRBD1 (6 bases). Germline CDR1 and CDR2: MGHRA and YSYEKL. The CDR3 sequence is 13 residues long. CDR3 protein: CASSPGGQGPLHF. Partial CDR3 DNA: TGCGCCAGCAGCCCCGGCGGGCAGGGGCCC.